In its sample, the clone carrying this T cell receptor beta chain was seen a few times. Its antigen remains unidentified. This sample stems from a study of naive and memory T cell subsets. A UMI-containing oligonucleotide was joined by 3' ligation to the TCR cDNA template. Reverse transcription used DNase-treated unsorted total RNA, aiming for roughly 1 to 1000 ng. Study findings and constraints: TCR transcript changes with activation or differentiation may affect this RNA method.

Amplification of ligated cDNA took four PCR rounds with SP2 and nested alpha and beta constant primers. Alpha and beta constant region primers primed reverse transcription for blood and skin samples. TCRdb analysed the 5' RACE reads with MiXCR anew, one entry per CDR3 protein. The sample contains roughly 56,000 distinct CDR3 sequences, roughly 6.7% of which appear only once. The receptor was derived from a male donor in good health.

In DNA form, the CDR3 reads TGTGCCAGCAGCTCAACCCACGGCGGGGAGCTGTTTTTT. The encoded protein is CASSSTHGGELFF. This sequence joins TRBV7-9 and TRBJ2-2; D not certain. Trimming removed 4 bases from V and 7 bases from J, with 10 bases in between. The germline V gene has CDR1 SEHNR and CDR2 FQNEAQ (reference sequence). The CDR3 is 13 amino acids.